A selection of T cell receptor beta chains follows, all from one sample in a study of CD8+ T cells in alopecia areata. Here immunoSEQ multiplex PCR was the method, and the copy in TCRdb shows in-frame clones only, minus some. The sample lists 200,000 or so clones, around three fifths occurring once. The sample taken for sequencing was CD8+ T cells sorted from blood. Receptors were obtained from a human donor in good health. Each CDR3 is given with its conserved first and last residue. D genes are given only for firm matches. Size tells how often a clone was seen (once, few, many) or the class of an expanded clone, and some rows leave it out.

J gene,clone size,V gene,D gene,CDR3 length,CDR3 DNA,CDR3 protein
TRBJ1-1,-,TRBV27,-,13,TGTGCCAGCAGTCCAGGACAAAACACTGAAGCTTTCTTT,CASSPGQNTEAFF
TRBJ2-3,-,TRBV7-8,TRBD1,16,TGTGCCAGCAGCAGAACCGGGACAGGGTACACAGATACGCAGTATTTT,CASSRTGTGYTDTQYF
TRBJ2-7,-,TRBV15,TRBD1,16,TGTGCCACCAGCCAAGACAGGGAGTTTCTCTCCTACGAGCAGTACTTC,CATSQDREFLSYEQYF
TRBJ2-1,-,TRBV29-1,-,15,TGCAGCGTTGAATCAGGAGTACCCACCTACAATGAGCAGTTCTTC,CSVESGVPTYNEQFF
TRBJ1-1,few,TRBV29-1,TRBD1,12,TGCAGCGTCGGACAGGGGGGTACTGAAGCTTTCTTT,CSVGQGGTEAFF
TRBJ2-2,-,TRBV21-1,-,17,TGTGCCAGCAGCAAAGCCGGGGGCAGGGAAGGAAACGGGGAGCTGTTTTTT,CASSKAGGREGNGELFF
TRBJ1-1,-,TRBV4-1,TRBD1,15,TGCGCCAGCAGTCCCAAGACAGGGGCGGGCACTGAAGCTTTCTTT,CASSPKTGAGTEAFF
TRBJ2-7,few,TRBV7-9,-,12,TGTGCCAGCAGCTTCACGAAGGGCGAGCAGTACTTC,CASSFTKGEQYF
TRBJ1-2,-,TRBV4-1,-,15,TGCGCCAGCAGCCAAGATCAGACAGAGTACTATGGCTACACCTTC,CASSQDQTEYYGYTF
TRBJ2-3,-,TRBV30,TRBD2,14,TGTGCCTGCCCGCGAGCGGGAGCCACAGATACGCAGTATTTT,CACPRAGATDTQYF
TRBJ2-1,-,TRBV11-3,TRBD2,16,TGTGCCAGCAGCTTAGAGGCCGGGGGGGCGTACAATGAGCAGTTCTTC,CASSLEAGGAYNEQFF
TRBJ1-4,-,TRBV13,-,15,TGTGCCAGCAGCGTCGAGGGGGGGCGGAATGAAAAACTGTTTTTT,CASSVEGGRNEKLFF
TRBJ2-1,-,TRBV25-1,-,11,TGTGCCAGCAGTGAAGGACTTGAGCAGTTCTTC,CASSEGLEQFF
TRBJ1-1,-,TRBV27,-,13,TGTGCCAGCAGCCTTAGGGGGAACACTGAAGCTTTCTTT,CASSLRGNTEAFF
TRBJ2-5,-,TRBV29-1,TRBD1,14,TGCAGCGTTTGGACAGGGTCATCCCAAGAGACCCAGTACTTC,CSVWTGSSQETQYF
TRBJ2-1,few,TRBV7-2,TRBD2,15,TGTGCCAGCAGCTTACGCAGCGGGGGTTGGCGGGAGCAGTTCTTC,CASSLRSGGWREQFF
TRBJ2-7,-,TRBV7-2,-,15,TGTGCCAGCAGCTTAGCGCGCCCATCCCAATACGAGCAGTACTTC,CASSLARPSQYEQYF
TRBJ2-5,-,TRBV7-9,TRBD1,15,TGTGCCAGCAGCCCTATTGGGACAGGCCAAGAGACCCAGTACTTC,CASSPIGTGQETQYF
TRBJ2-6,few,TRBV2,-,16,TGTGCCAGCAGTGACCCGAGGCTCTCTGGGGCCAACGTCCTGACTTTC,CASSDPRLSGANVLTF
TRBJ2-6,-,TRBV14,TRBD2,16,TGTGCCAGCAGCCAAGAGGGAGGGACCGGGGCCAACGTCCTGACTTTC,CASSQEGGTGANVLTF
TRBJ1-5,once,TRBV27,-,14,TGTGCCAGCAGTTTAGCAGTGGGGAATCAGCCCCAGCATTTT,CASSLAVGNQPQHF
TRBJ2-7,-,TRBV29-1,-,13,TGCAGCGTTAAGACGGGGGATTCCTACGAGCAGTACTTC,CSVKTGDSYEQYF
TRBJ1-1,few,TRBV6-6,-,13,TGTGCCGCGGCCGAGGGTGGAGGCACTGAAGCTTTCTTT,CAAAEGGGTEAFF
TRBJ2-1,-,TRBV9,TRBD2,13,TGTGCCAGCACCGGACTAGCGGGGACTGAGCAGTTCTTC,CASTGLAGTEQFF
TRBJ1-1,-,TRBV7-9,-,15,TGTGCCAGCAGCTTAGATGGGCAGGGGCTCGGTGAAGCTTTCTTT,CASSLDGQGLGEAFF
TRBJ2-1,-,TRBV6-5,-,14,TGTGCCATCGGGACCCCTAGCTCCTACAATGAGCAGTTCTTC,CAIGTPSSYNEQFF
TRBJ1-1,-,TRBV5-1,-,15,TGCGCCAGCAGCTTGCACCGGGAGGGAAGCACTGAAGCTTTCTTT,CASSLHREGSTEAFF
TRBJ2-7,few,TRBV29-1,-,11,TGCAGCGTTGTAGGGGATTACGAGCAGTACTTC,CSVVGDYEQYF
TRBJ2-4,-,TRBV29-1,TRBD1,12,TGCAGCGTGACAGGGCCCAAAAACATTCAGTACTTC,CSVTGPKNIQYF
TRBJ1-1,few,TRBV29-1,-,12,TGCAGCGTGCTAGGGGGGCACACTGAAGCTTTCTTT,CSVLGGHTEAFF
TRBJ2-3,-,TRBV7-2,TRBD2,17,TGTGCCAGCAGCTTACGGGAGCGGGGGGGCCTCACAGATACGCAGTATTTT,CASSLRERGGLTDTQYF
TRBJ2-7,-,TRBV19,-,13,TGTGCCAGTAGCCCCGGGACGGCGGGGGAGCAGTACTTC,CASSPGTAGEQYF
TRBJ1-2,-,TRBV4-2,TRBD1,14,TGTGCCAGCAGCCACACCGGGACAGGGGATGGCTACACCTTC,CASSHTGTGDGYTF
TRBJ1-1,few,TRBV4-1,TRBD1,17,TGCGCCAGCAGCCAGCAAGGTCGCGGACAGGAGAACACTGAAGCTTTCTTT,CASSQQGRGQENTEAFF
TRBJ2-1,-,TRBV13,TRBD1,14,TGTGCCAGCAGCTTCGGACAGGGGGGCAATGAGCAGTTCTTC,CASSFGQGGNEQFF
TRBJ1-4,-,TRBV7-9,-,15,TGTGCCAGCAGCGGACCAGGGGAATCTGATGAAAAACTGTTTTTT,CASSGPGESDEKLFF
TRBJ1-2,-,TRBV5-6,-,15,TGTGCCAGCAGCTCGGACAGCATTACTAACTATGGCTACACCTTC,CASSSDSITNYGYTF
TRBJ1-5,few,TRBV13,-,13,TGTGCCAGCAGCTCTGGGGCAAATCAGCCCCAGCATTTT,CASSSGANQPQHF
TRBJ1-1,-,TRBV15,-,12,TGTGCCACCAGCAGCGTAAGACCTAAAGCTTTCTTT,CATSSVRPKAFF
TRBJ1-1,-,TRBV27,-,11,TGTGCCAGCAGTTTTGGGGGTGAAGCTTTCTTT,CASSFGGEAFF
TRBJ2-5,-,TRBV15,-,15,TGTGCCACCAGCAGAGATAGGGGGTTACAAGAGACCCAGTACTTC,CATSRDRGLQETQYF
TRBJ2-2,-,TRBV10-3,-,16,TGTGCCATCAGTGATCAGTCAGGGGCGAACACCGGGGAGCTGTTTTTT,CAISDQSGANTGELFF
TRBJ1-2,-,TRBV2,-,13,TGTGCCAGTTCCGGCGGGGAGGGCTATGGCTACACCTTC,CASSGGEGYGYTF
TRBJ1-2,few,TRBV27,-,13,TGTGCCAGCAGGAGACAGGAATTCTATGGCTACACCTTC,CASRRQEFYGYTF
TRBJ2-5,-,TRBV29-1,TRBD1,14,TGCAGCGTTGATAGGGGGCAGGGGGTAGAGACCCAGTACTTC,CSVDRGQGVETQYF
TRBJ2-7,-,TRBV14,TRBD1,17,TGTGCCAGCAGCCAAGATTTGGCGGGGACAGGGACTTACGAGCAGTACTTC,CASSQDLAGTGTYEQYF
TRBJ2-7,-,TRBV5-1,TRBD1,14,TGCGCCAGCAGCTTGGGAACAGGGGGCTACGAGCAGTACTTC,CASSLGTGGYEQYF
TRBJ2-7,-,TRBV1,-,13,TGCACCACCCGTCCGGGGAACACCTACGAGCAGTACTTC,CTTRPGNTYEQYF
TRBJ2-7,few,TRBV4-1,-,13,TGCGCCAGCAGCCAATCGGACTCCTACGAGCAGTACTTC,CASSQSDSYEQYF
TRBJ2-7,few,TRBV27,-,11,TGTGCCAGCAGTTTTGGGGGCGAGCAGTACTTC,CASSFGGEQYF